The subject of this entry is one TCR beta chain. Its target is not known. This sample stems from a study of cytomegalovirus exposure and HLA in healthy donors. Study-level information: Around 85 million unique TCR sequences came from HLA-typed donors in an early release.

V shed 7 bases and J 0 bases; nucleotides not matched to a gene: 14. Germline loops: CDR1 ENHRY, CDR2 SYGVKD. The CDR3 runs 17 residues. This PCR relied on a set of 60 Vbeta primers and 13 Jbeta primers. Per the original methods: It was a later analysis that counted 83 million or so unique TCR beta chains, of which 9 million to 13 million were shared. Here immunoSEQ multiplex PCR was the method, and the copy in TCRdb shows in-frame clones only, minus some. V, J and clone size are taken as reported in that table, and D and trimming were inferred from the DNA itself. The sample records about 190,000 clones, more than 75% being singletons. Study-wide results and limits: Within an earlier analysis, most TCR beta V segments proved productive either about 87% or about 30% of the time. Using a false discovery rate of 0.05, a later analysis showed that approximately 17,000 TCR beta sequences were associated with HLA alleles.

The source is a woman between 45 and 60 years old in good health and CMV-seronegative. J is TRBJ1-2 and V is TRBV10-3; 7 bases map to TRBD1. The sequenced material came from PBMCs. CDR3 sequence reads: CAIMGDSIIQANYGYTF. DNA of the CDR3: TGTGCCATCATGGGGGACAGTATTATTCAAGCTAACTATGGCTACACCTTC.